This T cell receptor (beta chain) was documented in a study of OX40 agonist ivuxolimab in advanced cancers. Study-level points and caveats: It was not determined which antigens were specifically recognized by the peripheral T cells that had undergone clonal expansion.

The CDR3 has 15 residues. V was pared by 1 base and J by 4 bases, with 7 bases of the junction left unmatched. The germline gives CDR1 SGDLS, CDR2 YYNGEE. The data were produced by immunoSEQ multiplex PCR, yet TCRdb's version contains in-frame clones alone and is incomplete. The sample lists tens of thousands of clones, about 90% occurring once. This clone was observed a handful of times. Its antigen is currently unknown. The source of this sequence is an adult with an advanced solid tumor such as melanoma, head and neck, liver or kidney cancer. The chain has TRBV9 and TRBJ2-5; 7 nucleotides agree with TRBD2. Source: CD4+ or CD8+ T cells sorted from blood, taken in a trial of the OX40 agonist ivuxolimab. DNA of the CDR3: TGTGCCAGCAGCGTAAGTGGCGGGAGCGGAGAGACCCAGTACTTC. Translation gives CASSVSGGSGETQYF.